One and the same sample provided the 21 T cell receptor beta chains below, sequenced in a study of blood T cell repertoires in COVID-19. TCRdb's table, derived via immunoSEQ multiplex PCR, lists solely in-frame clones and lacks some. The table shows around 300,000 clones, with over 75% occurring only once. Sequencing was done on a sample of peripheral blood. All receptors derive from a woman aged 45 to 65 with active or convalescent COVID-19.

The chain is built from TRBV18 and TRBJ1-6; 11 positions agree with TRBD1. The length of the CDR3 is 15 residues. The germline CDR1 and CDR2 sequences are KGHSH and LQKENI. The V gene end was trimmed by 4 bases and the J gene end by 10 bases; junction bases not matched to a gene: 6. The CDR3 region is CASSQGQGVRSPLHF. The CDR3 DNA follows: TGTGCCAGCTCACAGGGACAGGGGGTGAGATCACCCCTCCACTTT.

This rearrangement joins TRBV5-1 to TRBJ1-1, with a possible D match to TRBD1 (6 bases). V lost 0 bases, J lost 4 bases, and 19 bases lay in between. Germline-derived CDR1 and CDR2 are SGHRS and YFSETQ. The CDR3 runs 17 residues. CDR3 sequence (DNA): TGCGCCAGCAGCTTGGGGCTAACAGGGCTCTGGACCACTGAAGCTTTCTTT. Translation gives CASSLGLTGLWTTEAFF.

The V and J genes are TRBV4-1 and TRBJ2-1; 13 positions match TRBD2. Germline V gene lookup returns CDR1 MGHRA and CDR2 YSYEKL. This CDR3 contains 16 residues. Trimming cost V 0 bases and J 8 bases; bases outside gene matches: 4. The CDR3 loop is CASSQELAGGQDEQFF. Written as DNA, the CDR3 is TGCGCCAGCAGCCAAGAACTAGCGGGGGGGCAGGATGAGCAGTTCTTC.

This chain joins TRBV15 and TRBJ2-5, with D tentatively TRBD1 (5 bases). The CDR3 has 12 residues. Germline CDR1 and CDR2: LNHNV and YYDKDF (reference sequence). Deletions cut 9 bases from V and 2 bases from J, with 10 bases between. The CDR3 protein is CATSPGQETQYF. The DNA for the CDR3 is TGTGCCACATCCCCAGGGCAAGAGACCCAGTACTTC.

J is TRBJ1-1 and V is TRBV7-2; possibly TRBD1 for D (5 bases). V was pared by 7 bases and J by 0 bases, with 12 bases between. The CDR3 has 14 residues. Germline CDR1 and CDR2: SGHTA and FQGNSA. As DNA, the CDR3 is TGTGCCAGCAAATTTGACAGTATGAACACTGAAGCTTTCTTT. Its translation is CASKFDSMNTEAFF.

The chain uses TRBV18 and TRBJ2-2; D is ambiguous. Per the germline V gene, CDR1 is KGHSH and CDR2 is LQKENI. The CDR3 covers 13 residues. V shed 2 bases and J shed 6 bases, with 7 bases lying between them. CDR3 residues: CASSPSEAGELFF. CDR3 coding DNA: TGTGCCAGCTCACCATCAGAAGCCGGGGAGCTGTTTTTT. The variable domain in full, with the rest retrieved from reference TRBV18 and TRBJ2-2, is NAGVMQNPRHLVRRRGQEARLRCSPMKGHSHVYWYRQLPEEGLKFMVYLQKENIIDESGMPKERFSAEFPKEGPSILRIQQVVRGDSAAYFCASSPSEAGELFFGEGSRLTVL.

This chain connects TRBV9 to TRBJ2-1; no clear D. The length of the CDR3 is 14 residues. V lost 0 bases and J lost 7, with 11 bases in between. From germline, CDR1 is SGDLS and CDR2 YYNGEE. DNA for the CDR3: TGTGCCAGCAGCGTAGAGAGCGTACGGAATGAGCAGTTCTTC. Protein product: CASSVESVRNEQFF.

In DNA form, the CDR3 reads TGTGCCAGCAGCCAGGACTTACAAGAGACCCAGTACTTC. Protein sequence: CASSQDLQETQYF. The gene calls are TRBV5-4 and TRBJ2-5; D is possibly TRBD2 (5 bases). This CDR3 is 13 amino acids long. CDR1 is SGHNT, CDR2 YYREEE, per germline (reference sequence). Trimming removed 4 bases from V and 2 bases from J, with 9 bases in between. The whole variable domain, remainder taken from reference TRBV5-4 and TRBJ2-5, is ETGVTQSPTHLIKTRGQQVTLRCSSQSGHNTVSWYQQALGQGPQFIFQYYREEENGRGNFPPRFSGLQFPNYSSELNVNALELDDSALYLCASSQDLQETQYFGPGTRLLVL.

The genes are TRBV7-8 and TRBJ1-1; D might be TRBD1 (6 bases). V lost 1 base and J lost 0, with 9 bases in between. The CDR3 spans 15 residues. CDR1 is SGHVS, CDR2 FQNEAQ, per germline. The CDR3 coding sequence is TGTGCCAGCAGCTTAGGGGGGCCGGTGAACACTGAAGCTTTCTTT. Its protein is CASSLGGPVNTEAFF.

The chain combines TRBV7-2 with TRBJ2-7; 7 nucleotides align to TRBD2. V shed 5 bases, J shed 4 bases, and the junction held 11 bases outside the gene matches. CDR1 and CDR2 (germline): SGHTA, FQGNSA. The CDR3 sequence is 15 residues long. CDR3 DNA sequence: TGTGCCAGCAGCCCCCAGCCAGCGGGACTTTACGAGCAGTACTTC. Its protein product is CASSPQPAGLYEQYF.

This sequence joins TRBV7-2 and TRBJ1-5; D ambiguous. The V end was cut by 5 bases, the J end by 0 bases, with 11 bases between. The CDR3 is 15 residues long. Germline V CDR1 and CDR2: SGHTA, FQGNSA. CDR3 sequence (DNA): TGTGCCAGCAGCATCAGAATATATAGCAATCAGCCCCAGCATTTT. Residues: CASSIRIYSNQPQHF. Complete variable domain (other parts from reference TRBV7-2 and TRBJ1-5): GAGVSQSPSNKVTEKGKDVELRCDPISGHTALYWYRQSLGQGLEFLIYFQGNSAPDKSGLPSDRFSAERTGGSVSTLTIQRTQQEDSAVYLCASSIRIYSNQPQHFGDGTRLSIL.

The V gene is TRBV18, the J gene TRBJ2-5; 8 nucleotides agree with TRBD1. V shed 2 bases, J shed 5 bases, and the junction held 4 bases outside the gene matches. The CDR3 consists of 14 residues. Germline assignment: CDR1 KGHSH and CDR2 LQKENI. The CDR3 DNA follows: TGTGCCAGCTCACCAATCCGGACAGGGGAGACCCAGTACTTC. It codes for CASSPIRTGETQYF.

In its sample, this clone was seen many times. The rearrangement links TRBV19 to TRBJ2-1, with 7 bases aligning to TRBD2. The CDR3 consists of 14 residues. V lost 5 bases, J lost 1 base, and 2 bases stayed unmatched. Per germline, CDR1 LNHDA and CDR2 SQIVND (reference sequence). The CDR3 DNA sequence: TGTGCCAGTAGTCGGGAGGAGTCCTACAATGAGCAGTTCTTC. Protein product: CASSREESYNEQFF.

The chain combines TRBV18 with TRBJ1-4; D is unclear. Trimming took off 6 bases at V and 5 bases at J, with 10 bases between the two ends. Germline-derived CDR1 and CDR2 are KGHSH and LQKENI. The CDR3 consists of 13 residues. The chain's CDR3 is CASSATGNEKLFF. As DNA, the CDR3 is TGTGCCAGCTCCGCTACGGGGAATGAAAAACTGTTTTTT.

This clone was recorded once. The CDR3 bases are TGTGCCAGCAGTTTGGGGCGGGAGAGCTACGAGCAGTACTTC. This encodes CASSLGRESYEQYF. The genes are TRBV27 and TRBJ2-7; TRBD2 agrees at 7 bases. The V gene end was trimmed by 3 bases and the J gene end by 3 bases; junction bases not matched to a gene: 5. This CDR3 has 14 residues. Germline V lookup: CDR1 MNHEY, CDR2 SMNVEV (reference sequence).

The gene calls are TRBV5-1 and TRBJ2-6, with no clear D. This CDR3 region has 16 residues. Germline V gene lookup returns CDR1 SGHRS and CDR2 YFSETQ. The V and J ends lost 5 bases and 0 bases respectively, with 12 bases between them. This CDR3 is CASSRTGRSGANVLTF. Written as DNA, the CDR3 is TGCGCCAGCAGTCGTACTGGTCGCTCTGGGGCCAACGTCCTGACTTTC.

This clone was observed many times. V and J are TRBV24-1 and TRBJ2-2; tentatively, D is TRBD1 (5 bases). Germline CDR1 is KGHDR and CDR2 is SFDVKD. V was cut by 9 bases and J by 1 base, with 11 bases left in between. The CDR3 has 14 residues. The CDR3 bases are TGTGCCACCTCCCGACAGAAGAACACCGGGGAGCTGTTTTTT. Its protein product is CATSRQKNTGELFF.

This chain links TRBV10-3 with TRBJ1-3; maybe TRBD1 (5 bases). Trimming stripped 3 bases from V and 2 bases from J, with 17 bases between. The V gene's germline CDR1 is ENHRY and CDR2 SYGVKD. The CDR3 length is 17 residues. The CDR3 nucleotides read TGTGCCATCAGTGACTTCGCCCTGGGGGGAACTGGAAACACCATATATTTT. It translates to CAISDFALGGTGNTIYF.

The CDR3 bases are TGTGCCAGCAAGAGGGGACTAGCGGGCCTCTACGAGCAGTACTTC. It translates to CASKRGLAGLYEQYF. The J gene is TRBJ2-7, the V gene TRBV6-5, with 12 bases matching TRBD2. Germline CDR1 and CDR2: MNHEY and SVGAGI. J was trimmed by 3 bases and V by 7 bases; bases with no gene match: 7. This CDR3 contains 15 residues.

This clone has only one observation. Written as DNA, the CDR3 is TGTGCCAGCAGCCTGCGGGCCGACAATGAGCAGTTCTTC. It encodes CASSLRADNEQFF. The rearrangement uses TRBV7-2 and TRBJ2-1; D possibly corresponds to TRBD2 (5 bases). V was shortened by 5 bases and J by 5 bases, with 10 bases between the two germline ends. Germline CDR1 is SGHTA and CDR2 is FQGNSA. This CDR3 spans 13 amino acids.

V usage is TRBV5-1 and J usage is TRBJ2-7, with 7 bases aligning to TRBD1. The CDR3 covers 13 residues. The germline V gene encodes CDR1 SGHRS and CDR2 YFSETQ. Losses at the gene ends were 4 bases for V and 3 bases for J; bases not matched to a gene: 4. CDR3 in amino acids: CASSEDRFYEQYF. For the CDR3, the DNA is TGCGCCAGCAGCGAGGACAGGTTCTACGAGCAGTACTTC.